These 2 T cell receptor beta chains came from one sample sequenced in a study of cytomegalovirus exposure and HLA in healthy donors (dated by TCRdb to 2015 to 2018). The library came from the immunoSEQ multiplex PCR assay. A mixture of 60 forward primers for TCR Vbeta segments and 13 reverse primers for TCR Jbeta segments was used in the multiplex PCR. TCRdb provides this immuneACCESS table in a form limited to in-frame rearrangements. Some clones are lacking; in checked studies, under half of them reflect an unresolved V gene, and why the rest are absent is not known. In all, the sample holds 60,000 to 70,000 clones, and approximately 70% of those were seen once. The top ten clonotypes cover less than 20% of the sample. Specimen: PBMCs. All receptors come from a man in his forties in good health and CMV-seropositive.

This clone was detected only a few times. The CDR3 region has the DNA TGTGCCAGCAGCCAAAGCCGGGGGGGGACTAGAAACTACGAGCAGTACTTC. Translation gives CASSQSRGGTRNYEQYF. The chain recombines TRBV4-2 with TRBJ2-7; 8 bases map to TRBD2. The CDR3 runs 17 residues. V trimming: 2 bases; J trimming: 3 bases; junction bases outside the gene matches: 12. Germline CDR1 reads LGHNA; CDR2 reads YNFKEQ.

The table lists this clone with a few counts. Written as DNA, the CDR3 is TGTGCCAGCGAATCACCGCATGAGGAAAAACTGTTTTTT. Translation gives CASESPHEEKLFF. The gene calls are TRBV6-5 and TRBJ1-4; D is unresolved. CDR1 and CDR2 (germline): MNHEY, SVGAGI. CDR3 length: 13 residues. V gave up 8 bases and J gave up 8 bases, with 15 bases separating them.